The rows below give T cell receptor beta chains drawn from one sample of a study of blood T cell repertoires in COVID-19. Clones were read by immunoSEQ multiplex PCR, and TCRdb kept only the in-frame ones, dropping some. The sample holds around 200,000 clones; approximately 81% are singletons and the top ten take approximately 19%. Sequenced input: PBMCs or T cells enriched from blood (not recorded which). The receptors originated from a man aged 35-49 years who had recovered from COVID-19. Each CDR3 is given with its conserved first and last residue. D genes are given only for firm matches. Clone sizes are given selectively: once, few, many, or a class where the clone is expanded.

v_gene,abundance,len,d_gene,j_gene,CDR3aa,CDR3nt
TRBV9,-,15,-,TRBJ2-3,CASSVDRENTDTQYF,TGTGCCAGCAGCGTAGACCGGGAGAACACAGATACGCAGTATTTT
TRBV19,-,18,TRBD2,TRBJ2-1,CASSKPGSGRAARNEQFF,TGTGCCAGTAGTAAGCCCGGTAGCGGGAGGGCCGCCAGAAATGAGCAGTTCTTC
TRBV6-2/TRBV6-3,-,13,-,TRBJ1-1,CASSRRENTEAFF,TGTGCCAGCAGTAGACGGGAGAACACTGAAGCTTTCTTT
TRBV15,-,15,-,TRBJ1-3,CATSRDLSSGNTIYF,TGTGCCACCAGCAGAGATCTCAGCTCTGGAAACACCATATATTTT
TRBV7-6,-,17,TRBD2,TRBJ2-7,CASTPGLAGGPDYEQYF,TGTGCCAGCACCCCGGGACTAGCGGGAGGGCCCGACTACGAGCAGTACTTC
TRBV14,-,13,-,TRBJ1-1,CASSQVRDTEAFF,TGTGCCAGCAGCCAAGTTCGGGACACTGAAGCTTTCTTT
TRBV27,-,14,-,TRBJ2-1,CASSLWGPNNEQFF,TGTGCCAGCAGTTTATGGGGGCCCAACAATGAGCAGTTCTTC
TRBV2,-,15,-,TRBJ1-1,CASSEGGQGNTEAFF,TGTGCCAGCAGTGAAGGGGGCCAGGGGAACACTGAAGCTTTCTTT
TRBV7-2,-,16,TRBD2,TRBJ2-7,CASSLGLAGGREEQYF,TGTGCCAGCAGCTTAGGGTTAGCGGGAGGTCGTGAGGAGCAGTACTTC
TRBV4-1,-,14,-,TRBJ2-4,CASSQEDEGYIQYF,TGCGCCAGCAGCCAAGAGGATGAGGGATACATTCAGTACTTC
TRBV5-6,-,17,TRBD2,TRBJ2-3,CASSLSRSSGSSDTQYF,TGTGCCAGCAGCTTGAGTAGGAGTAGCGGGAGCTCAGATACGCAGTATTTT
TRBV5-1,-,14,-,TRBJ2-1,CASSPGTDYNEQFF,TGCGCCAGCAGCCCAGGAACAGACTACAATGAGCAGTTCTTC
TRBV14,-,17,TRBD2,TRBJ2-1,CASSSTPRTSSYNEQFF,TGTGCCAGCAGCTCAACCCCCCGGACTAGCTCCTACAATGAGCAGTTCTTC
TRBV20-1,-,15,-,TRBJ1-6,CSASSDDNYNSPLHF,TGCAGTGCTAGTTCCGACGACAACTATAATTCACCCCTCCACTTT
TRBV24-1,-,12,-,TRBJ2-1,CATSGTEYEQFF,TGTGCCACCAGTGGAACGGAGTATGAGCAGTTCTTC
TRBV9,-,20,TRBD2,TRBJ2-2,CASSAKPGLAGVLFTGELFF,TGTGCCAGCAGCGCGAAACCGGGACTAGCGGGAGTATTGTTCACCGGGGAGCTGTTTTTT
TRBV3-1/TRBV3-2,-,15,TRBD2,TRBJ2-7,CASSLLSGTSYEQYF,TGTGCCAGCAGCCTTCTTAGCGGGACCTCCTACGAGCAGTACTTC
TRBV27,few,16,-,TRBJ1-5,CASQRDPSVSNQPQHF,TGTGCCAGCCAACGGGATCCCTCGGTAAGCAATCAGCCCCAGCATTTT
TRBV15,-,16,-,TRBJ1-2,CATSRDTTANFYGYTF,TGTGCCACCAGCAGAGACACGACTGCAAATTTCTATGGCTACACCTTC
TRBV18,-,15,-,TRBJ1-2,CASLVDTNANYGYTF,TGTGCCAGCTTGGTCGACACCAACGCTAACTATGGCTACACCTTC
TRBV7-2,once,15,TRBD1,TRBJ2-1,CASSPGQGARNEQFF,TGTGCCAGCAGCCCGGGACAGGGGGCAAGGAATGAGCAGTTCTTC
TRBV5-8,few,13,TRBD1,TRBJ1-5,CASSSLDRGPQHF,TGTGCCAGCAGCTCCCTGGACAGGGGGCCCCAGCATTTT
TRBV4-3,-,16,-,TRBJ1-2,CASSQDERPGPYGYTF,TGCGCCAGCAGCCAAGACGAAAGGCCAGGCCCCTATGGCTACACCTTC
TRBV5-1,-,16,TRBD2,TRBJ2-3,CASSPRTSVSTDTQYF,TGCGCCAGCAGCCCGCGGACTAGCGTAAGCACAGATACGCAGTATTTT